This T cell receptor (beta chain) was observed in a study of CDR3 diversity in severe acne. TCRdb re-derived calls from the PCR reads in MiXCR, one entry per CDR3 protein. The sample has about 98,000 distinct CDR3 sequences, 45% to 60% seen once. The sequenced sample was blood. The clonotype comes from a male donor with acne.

For the CDR3, the DNA is TGTGCCAGCAGGGGTACCACTGAAGCTTTCTTT. It encodes CASRGTTEAFF. The chain uses TRBV2 and TRBJ1-1; no firm D call. V was trimmed by 6 bases and J by 4 bases, leaving 6 bases between them. Germline V gene lookup returns CDR1 SNHLY and CDR2 FYNNEI. This CDR3 contains 11 residues.